The sequence of this T cell receptor (beta chain) was determined in a study of T-cell reconstitution after alpha-beta-depleted transplantation in children. The table lists this clonotype with a few counts. V shed 0 bases and J shed 6 bases, with 14 bases lying between them. The CDR3 is made up of 15 amino acids. CDR1 is LNHNV, CDR2 YYDKDF, per germline (reference sequence). Preparation of the TCRbeta library was carried out with unique molecular identifiers. TCRdb redid the calling of the PCR reads with MiXCR, one entry per CDR3 protein. Of 350,000 to 450,000 distinct CDR3 sequences listed, about 14% are singletons.

Sample: PBMCs, taken from the stem cell graft. This clonotype was sampled from a human donor who donated a stem cell graft to a child with Fanconi anemia. This chain links TRBV15 with TRBJ1-2; D is ambiguous. The CDR3 DNA reads as TGTGCCACCAGCAGAGATTTCCACGACGGGGATGGCTACACCTTC. The encoded protein is CATSRDFHDGDGYTF.